This T cell receptor beta chain was observed in a study of early T cells in non-severe SARS-CoV-2 infection. Study-level background: Investigators sequenced bulk RNA drawn from unsorted whole blood, and chains remained unpaired. General observations from the study: The matching step, a VDJdb search, favored anti-spike CD8 responses and missed private and CD4 specificities.

Each cDNA molecule carried a unique molecular identifier. From the 5' RACE reads, TCRdb called clonotypes with MiXCR, one entry per CDR3 protein. Counted here are 55,000 to 85,000 distinct CDR3 sequences, more than 8.5% occurring once; the ten biggest clones make up around a sixth. About this clonotype: What it binds is unknown.

Losses at the gene ends were 6 bases for V and 5 bases for J; bases not matched to a gene: 10. CDR1 and CDR2 from the germline V gene are ENHRY and SYGVKD. The CDR3 is 16 residues long. This TCR came from an adult who was a healthcare worker with PCR-confirmed SARS-CoV-2 infection or an uninfected control (not recorded which). The chain couples TRBV10-3 to TRBJ2-3, with 11 bases aligning to TRBD2. The source was whole blood, collected at baseline. The CDR3 here is CAISETSGRVEDTQYF. The CDR3 DNA reads TGTGCCATCAGCGAAACTAGCGGGAGAGTAGAAGATACGCAGTATTTT.